This is a list of T cell receptor beta chains from one sample in a study of blood T cell repertoires in COVID-19. Profiled with immunoSEQ multiplex PCR; TCRdb holds only in-frame clones, not every one. The repertoire holds about 120,000 clones, with around nine tenths as singletons. The sequencing input was peripheral blood. These receptors were taken from a man between 40 and 49 years old with acute or convalescent COVID-19. The conserved cysteine and the conserved F or W are not part of the CDR3 here. The size entry is marked missing in some rows and otherwise reads once, few, many or a size class.

size	V	J	CDR3
-	TRBV7-6	TRBJ2-3	ASSPIGTGGWRADTQY
few	TRBV6-5	TRBJ2-7	ASSRGGYEQY
-	TRBV4-1	TRBJ2-5	ASSQGDRGETQY
few	TRBV5-1	TRBJ1-2	ASTLPGQAYGYT
-	TRBV19	TRBJ2-2	ASSNQGAGELF
-	TRBV19	TRBJ2-1	ASSGYYNEQF
-	TRBV7-9	TRBJ1-2	ASSLVAGGFDGYT
-	TRBV19	TRBJ2-3	ASTSGKHPDTQY
-	TRBV19	TRBJ1-5	ASSIRRDQPQH
-	TRBV5-1	TRBJ2-5	ASSFRDSETQY
-	TRBV5-1	TRBJ2-1	ASSLGQGALGNEQF